This record looks at one T cell receptor (beta chain) sequence and its context. Its antigen is not known. Repertoires were generated with immunoSEQ multiplex PCR, while TCRdb's copy carries only in-frame clones and drops some. The table includes some 85,000 clones, 60% to 85% detected once. The data derive from a study of T cells in localized non-small cell lung cancer. Study results and limitations: Measurement of T cell clonality placed uninvolved adjacent lung highest, above the level in tumor.

This TCR came from a man between 35 and 75 years old with stage II squamous cell lung carcinoma. Sequences were derived from PBMCs, sampled before any cancer treatment.

In nucleotides, the CDR3 is TGTGCCAGTAGTCCCGGGTTCGGGTCCTACGAGCAGTACTTC. This gives the protein CASSPGFGSYEQYF. The genes are TRBV19 and TRBJ2-7; no firm D call. The CDR3 runs to 14 residues. V lost 5 bases and J lost 1, with 12 bases in between. Germline lookup yields CDR1 LNHDA and CDR2 SQIVND (reference sequence).